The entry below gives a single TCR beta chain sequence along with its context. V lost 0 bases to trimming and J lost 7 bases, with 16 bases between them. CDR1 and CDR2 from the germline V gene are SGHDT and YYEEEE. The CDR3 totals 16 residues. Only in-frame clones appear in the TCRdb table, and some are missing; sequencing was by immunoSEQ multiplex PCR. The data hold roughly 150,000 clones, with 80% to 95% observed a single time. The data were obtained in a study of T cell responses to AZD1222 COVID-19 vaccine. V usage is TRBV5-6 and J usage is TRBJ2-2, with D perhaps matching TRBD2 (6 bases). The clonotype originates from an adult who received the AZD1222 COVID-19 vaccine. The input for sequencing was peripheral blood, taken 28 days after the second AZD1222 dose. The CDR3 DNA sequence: TGTGCCAGCAGCTTGGTGTCGACGGGGAGGAGCGGGGAGCTGTTTTTT. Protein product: CASSLVSTGRSGELFF.